A single sample is the source of the 6 T cell receptor beta chains below, sequenced in a study of technical replicates of blood from a few donors. Data came from immunoSEQ multiplex PCR; TCRdb stores just in-frame clones and leaves some out. Seen here are about 85,000 clones, around 94% observed once, and the top ten hold 0.25% to 0.3%. Sample: T cells isolated from PBMCs. The receptors here all came from a human donor in good health.

The V call is TRBV29-1, the J call TRBJ1-2; unclear D gene. The CDR3 contains 12 residues. The germline gives CDR1 SQVTM, CDR2 ANQGSEA. V was pared by 8 bases and J by 3 bases, with 13 bases between. The CDR3 coding sequence is TGCAGCACCACACGGGGAGACTATGGCTACACCTTC. Protein: CSTTRGDYGYTF.

As DNA, the CDR3 is TGTGCCAGCAGCGTAATTTTTCAGGGAGGGAGCCTGAACACTGAAGCTTTCTTT. This encodes CASSVIFQGGSLNTEAFF. The rearrangement links TRBV9 to TRBJ1-1, with a weak D call TRBD1 (5 bases). V lost 1 base and J 0 bases, leaving 19 bases between the germline ends. The germline V gene encodes CDR1 SGDLS and CDR2 YYNGEE. The CDR3 has 18 residues.

V and J are TRBV9 and TRBJ2-5, with 8 bases fitting TRBD1. This CDR3 contains 15 residues. Germline assignment: CDR1 SGDLS and CDR2 YYNGEE. The V and J ends lost 0 bases and 5 bases, in that order; junction bases with no gene match: 6. The CDR3 spells CASSVVGTGVETQYF. CDR3 DNA sequence: TGTGCCAGCAGCGTAGTTGGGACAGGTGTGGAGACCCAGTACTTC.

The V gene is TRBV7-9, the J gene TRBJ1-2, with 8 bases matching TRBD1. The J segment lost 6 bases and the V segment lost 1 base, leaving 10 bases of the junction unmatched. Germline V gene lookup returns CDR1 SEHNR and CDR2 FQNEAQ (reference sequence). CDR3 length equals 16 residues. CDR3 sequence (DNA): TGTGCCAGCAGCTTAGATAGGACAGGGACTAAGAATGGCTACACCTTC. Translated, it gives CASSLDRTGTKNGYTF. The whole variable domain, remainder taken from reference TRBV7-9 and TRBJ1-2, is DTGVSQNPRHKITKRGQNVTFRCDPISEHNRLYWYRQTLGQGPEFLTYFQNEAQLEKSRLLSDRFSAERPKGSFSTLEIQRTEQGDSAMYLCASSLDRTGTKNGYTFGSGTRLTVV.

The genes are TRBV6-5 and TRBJ2-1; 9 bases are shared with TRBD2. The CDR3 has 15 residues. With V trimmed by 6 bases and J by 7 bases, 10 bases remained unmatched. Germline values: CDR1 MNHEY, CDR2 SVGAGI. The CDR3 is CASSGGGAEGNEQFF. The CDR3 coding sequence is TGTGCCAGCAGCGGCGGGGGGGCCGAGGGGAATGAGCAGTTCTTC.

This chain joins TRBV27 and TRBJ2-3; 9 bases match TRBD2. V shed 8 bases, J shed 3 bases, and the junction held 3 bases outside the gene matches. This CDR3 is built from 13 residues. Looked up from germline, CDR1 is MNHEY and CDR2 is SMNVEV (reference sequence). CDR3 loop: CASRLAATDTQYF. The DNA of the CDR3 is TGTGCCAGCCGACTAGCGGCGACAGATACGCAGTATTTT.